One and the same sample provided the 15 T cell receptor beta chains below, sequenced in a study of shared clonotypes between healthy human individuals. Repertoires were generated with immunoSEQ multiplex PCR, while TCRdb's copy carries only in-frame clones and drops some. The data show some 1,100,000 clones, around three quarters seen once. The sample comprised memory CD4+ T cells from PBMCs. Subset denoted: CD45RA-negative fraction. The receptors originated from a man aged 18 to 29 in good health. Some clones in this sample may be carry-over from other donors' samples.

Written as DNA, the CDR3 is TGTGCCAGCAGTGCCCTCCAAGAGACCCAGTACTTC. Translated: CASSALQETQYF. V and J are TRBV6-1 and TRBJ2-5; D uncertain. The CDR3 contains 12 residues. Germline CDR1 MNHNS, CDR2 SASEGT. Trimming removed 4 bases at V and 1 base at J, with 4 bases between.

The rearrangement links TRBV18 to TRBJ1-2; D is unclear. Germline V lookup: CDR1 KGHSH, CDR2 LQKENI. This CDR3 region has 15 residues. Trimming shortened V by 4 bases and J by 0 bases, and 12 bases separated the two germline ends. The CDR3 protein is CASSQDSHTNYGYTF. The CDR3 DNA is TGTGCCAGCTCACAAGATTCCCATACTAACTATGGCTACACCTTC. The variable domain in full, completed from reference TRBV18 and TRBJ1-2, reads NAGVMQNPRHLVRRRGQEARLRCSPMKGHSHVYWYRQLPEEGLKFMVYLQKENIIDESGMPKERFSAEFPKEGPSILRIQQVVRGDSAAYFCASSQDSHTNYGYTFGSGTRLTVV.

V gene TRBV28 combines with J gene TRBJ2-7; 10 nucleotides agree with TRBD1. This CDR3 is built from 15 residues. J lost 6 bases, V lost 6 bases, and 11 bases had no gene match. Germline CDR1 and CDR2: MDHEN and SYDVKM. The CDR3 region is CASRVRGQGNSEQYF. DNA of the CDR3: TGTGCCAGCAGGGTGCGGGGACAGGGGAACAGCGAGCAGTACTTC.

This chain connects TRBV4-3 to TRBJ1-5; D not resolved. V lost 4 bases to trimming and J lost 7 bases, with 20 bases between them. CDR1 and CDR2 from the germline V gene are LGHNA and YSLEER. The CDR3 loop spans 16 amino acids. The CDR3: CASSLGPDPAGQPQHF. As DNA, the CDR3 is TGCGCCAGCAGCCTAGGACCCGACCCTGCGGGGCAGCCCCAGCATTTT.

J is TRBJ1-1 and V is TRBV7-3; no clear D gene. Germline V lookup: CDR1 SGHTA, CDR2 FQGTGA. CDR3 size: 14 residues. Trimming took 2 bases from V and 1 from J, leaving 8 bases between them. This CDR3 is CASSLYGENTEAFF. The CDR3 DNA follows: TGTGCCAGCAGCTTATATGGGGAGAACACTGAAGCTTTCTTT.

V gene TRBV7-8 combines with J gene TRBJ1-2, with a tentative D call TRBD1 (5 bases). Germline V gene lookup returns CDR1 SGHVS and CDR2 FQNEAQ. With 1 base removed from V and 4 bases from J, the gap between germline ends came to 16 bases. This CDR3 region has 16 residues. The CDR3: CASSLGVPGAFYGYTF. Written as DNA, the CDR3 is TGTGCCAGCAGCTTAGGGGTTCCTGGGGCGTTCTATGGCTACACCTTC.

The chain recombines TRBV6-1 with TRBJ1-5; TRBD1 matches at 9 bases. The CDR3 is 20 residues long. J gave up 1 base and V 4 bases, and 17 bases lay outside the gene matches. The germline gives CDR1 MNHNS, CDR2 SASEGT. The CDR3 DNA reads TGTGCCAGCAGTGGCTACCTACAGGGGGCGCAAGTTATGAGCAATCAGCCCCAGCATTTT. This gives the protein CASSGYLQGAQVMSNQPQHF.

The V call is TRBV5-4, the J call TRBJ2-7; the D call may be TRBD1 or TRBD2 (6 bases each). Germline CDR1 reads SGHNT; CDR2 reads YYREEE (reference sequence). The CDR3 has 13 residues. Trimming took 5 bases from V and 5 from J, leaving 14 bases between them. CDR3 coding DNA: TGTGCCAGCAGGTCGGCCGGGGGCCACGAGCAGTACTTC. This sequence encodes CASRSAGGHEQYF.

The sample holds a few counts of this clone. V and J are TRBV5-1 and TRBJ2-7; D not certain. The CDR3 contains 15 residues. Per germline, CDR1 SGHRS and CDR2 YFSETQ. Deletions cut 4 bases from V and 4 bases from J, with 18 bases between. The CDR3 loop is CASSATDSVAYEQYF. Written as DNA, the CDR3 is TGCGCCAGCAGCGCAACAGACTCGGTTGCATACGAGCAGTACTTC.

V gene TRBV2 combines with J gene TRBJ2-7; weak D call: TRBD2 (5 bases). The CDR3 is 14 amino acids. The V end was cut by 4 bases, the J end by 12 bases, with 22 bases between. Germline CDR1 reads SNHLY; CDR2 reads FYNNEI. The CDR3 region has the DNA TGTGCCAGCAGTGGGAGGCAGACACTCACCCTTACGTACTTC. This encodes CASSGRQTLTLTYF.

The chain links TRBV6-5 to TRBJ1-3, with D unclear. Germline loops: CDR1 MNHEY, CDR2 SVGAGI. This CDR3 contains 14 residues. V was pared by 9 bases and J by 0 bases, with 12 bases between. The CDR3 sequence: CASTPGGSGNTIYF. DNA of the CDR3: TGTGCCAGTACCCCAGGCGGCTCTGGAAACACCATATATTTT.

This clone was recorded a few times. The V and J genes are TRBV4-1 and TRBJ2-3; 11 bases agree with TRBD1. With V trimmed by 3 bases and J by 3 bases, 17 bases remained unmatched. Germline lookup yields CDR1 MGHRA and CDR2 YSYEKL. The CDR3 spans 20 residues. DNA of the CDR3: TGCGCCAGCAGCCACTTACTTTTTACACCCCGGGACAGGGGGACAGATACGCAGTATTTT. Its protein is CASSHLLFTPRDRGTDTQYF.

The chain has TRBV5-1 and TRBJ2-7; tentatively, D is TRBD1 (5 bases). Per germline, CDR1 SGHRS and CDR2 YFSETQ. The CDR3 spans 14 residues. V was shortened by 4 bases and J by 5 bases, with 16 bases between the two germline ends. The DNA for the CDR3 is TGCGCCAGCAGCCCCCAGGGCAGCTTCCACGAGCAGTACTTC. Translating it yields CASSPQGSFHEQYF. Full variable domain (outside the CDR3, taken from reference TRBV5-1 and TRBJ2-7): KAGVTQTPRYLIKTRGQQVTLSCSPISGHRSVSWYQQTPGQGLQFLFEYFSETQRNKGNFPGRFSGRQFSNSRSEMNVSTLELGDSALYLCASSPQGSFHEQYFGPGTRLTVT.

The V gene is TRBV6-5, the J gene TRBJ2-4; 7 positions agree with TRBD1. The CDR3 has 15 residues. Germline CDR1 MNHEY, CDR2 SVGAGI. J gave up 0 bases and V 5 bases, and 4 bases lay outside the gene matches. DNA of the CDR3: TGTGCCAGCAGTACAGGGGTAGTAGCCAAAAACATTCAGTACTTC. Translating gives CASSTGVVAKNIQYF.

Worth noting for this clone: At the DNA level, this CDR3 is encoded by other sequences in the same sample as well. This chain's CDR3 is CASSFGRQYEQYF. Here the CDR3 DNA reads TGTGCCAGCAGCTTCGGCAGACAATACGAGCAGTACTTC. The chain uses TRBV7-9 and TRBJ2-7, with D uncertain. Between the trimmed V and J ends, which lost 3 bases and 4 bases, there was a span of 10 bases. The CDR3 extends over 13 amino acids. CDR1 and CDR2 from the germline V gene are SEHNR and FQNEAQ (reference sequence).